A single sample is the source of the 8 T cell receptor beta chains below, sequenced in a study of shared clonotypes between healthy human individuals. Here immunoSEQ multiplex PCR was the method, and the copy in TCRdb shows in-frame clones only, minus some. The sample has fewer than 1.4 million clones, approximately 80% seen once. Material for sequencing was memory CD4+ T cells from PBMCs. Described subset: CD45RA-negative fraction. The source of these receptors is a man aged 18 to 35 in good health. Some clones in this sample may be carry-over from other donors' samples.

CDR3 DNA: TGTGCCAGCAGCTTGTTGACAGGAGCCAATGAGCAGTTCTTC. Amino acid sequence: CASSLLTGANEQFF. The J gene is TRBJ2-1, the V gene TRBV7-9, with a possible D match to TRBD1 (6 bases). The germline gives CDR1 SEHNR, CDR2 FQNEAQ (reference sequence). The CDR3 consists of 14 residues. Trimming removed 3 bases at V and 6 bases at J, with 12 bases between.

A single count supports this clone. A read error may be the cause here, since a much bigger clone is one base away. V usage is TRBV7-8 and J usage is TRBJ1-5, with a tentative D call TRBD1 (5 bases). V was pared by 3 bases and J by 5 bases, with 8 bases between. The germline V gene encodes CDR1 SGHVS and CDR2 FQNEAQ. The CDR3 spans 13 residues. The CDR3 DNA sequence: TGTGCCAGCAGCTTCGGGACGGATCAGCCCCAGCATTTT. Protein sequence: CASSFGTDQPQHF.

J is TRBJ2-1 and V is TRBV27; 7 bases map to TRBD2. The CDR3 spans 14 residues. The V and J ends lost 8 bases and 7 bases, in that order; junction bases with no gene match: 11. The germline CDR1 and CDR2 sequences are MNHEY and SMNVEV (reference sequence). DNA of the CDR3: TGTGCCAGCTGGGGGGGAGGGCCAGGTAATGAGCAGTTCTTC. Its protein product is CASWGGGPGNEQFF.

The V and J genes are TRBV27 and TRBJ2-5; D may be TRBD1 or TRBD2 (5 bases each). The CDR3 extends over 16 amino acids. V was clipped by 5 bases and J by 2 bases, with 18 bases between them. Germline loops: CDR1 MNHEY, CDR2 SMNVEV (reference sequence). Written as DNA, the CDR3 is TGTGCCAGCAGTACTTACGGGACCCCTGAACAAGAGACCCAGTACTTC. This gives the protein CASSTYGTPEQETQYF.

The chain carries TRBV28 and TRBJ2-7, with unresolved D. CDR1 MDHEN and CDR2 SYDVKM come from the germline V gene. Trimming removed 6 bases at V and 2 bases at J, with 17 bases between. The CDR3 is 15 amino acids. The CDR3 here is CASSSPAIGAYEQYF. The CDR3 nucleotides read TGTGCCAGCAGCTCCCCGGCCATTGGCGCCTACGAGCAGTACTTC.

The gene calls are TRBV2 and TRBJ1-2; D remains unclear. This CDR3 has 13 amino acids. CDR1 and CDR2 (germline): SNHLY, FYNNEI. Trimming removed 4 bases at V and 8 bases at J, with 14 bases between. In DNA, the CDR3 is TGTGCCAGCAGTGGGATAGTGCCTGGCGGCTACACCTTC. Translated, it gives CASSGIVPGGYTF.

In DNA form, the CDR3 reads TGTGCCAGCAGTGCCTTCGGTGAAGCTTTCTTT. Amino acids: CASSAFGEAFF. The chain carries TRBV27 and TRBJ1-1; D not certain. Germline-derived CDR1 and CDR2 are MNHEY and SMNVEV (reference sequence). V was shortened by 5 bases and J by 7 bases, with 8 bases between the two germline ends. This CDR3 is 11 amino acids long.

The J gene is TRBJ2-7, the V gene TRBV11-3; 8 positions agree with TRBD1. The ends lost 5 bases at V and 3 bases at J; junction bases unmatched: 9. There are 15 residues in the CDR3. CDR1 and CDR2 (germline): SGHNT, YENEEA. CDR3 coding DNA: TGTGCCAGCAGCCAGGGACAGGCGGTTATCTACGAGCAGTACTTC. It specifies CASSQGQAVIYEQYF.